The present entry profiles one TCR beta chain with its context. TCRdb fed the RACE reads into MiXCR, producing one record per CDR3 protein. In the table there are approximately 74,000 distinct CDR3 sequences, 32% of which are singletons. This specimen comes from a study of human T cells and chemical hapten exposure. Study as a whole: The sensitizer, 2% DPC, was used on 2 cm by 2 cm of upper inner arm skin.

Germline assignment: CDR1 MNHEY and CDR2 SVGAGI. This CDR3 comprises 16 residues. V lost 2 bases, J lost 5 bases, and 16 bases lay in between. Time point in this sample: patch test 1, 2 weeks after DPC sensitization. Treatment meaning: therapeutic diphenylcyclopropenone sensitization with weekly scalp DPC. This rearrangement joins TRBV6-5 to TRBJ1-3; D gene ambiguous. The TCR comes from a man aged 40-50 years with alopecia areata. Some clones in this sample may be carry-over from other donors' samples. This material consisted of whole blood, taken in connection with sensitization to the hapten diphenylcyclopropenone (DPC). CDR3 residues: CASSYTDDISRNTIYF. CDR3 coding DNA: TGTGCCAGCAGTTACACCGATGATATTTCTAGAAACACCATATATTTT.